This passage covers 12 T cell receptor beta chains from one sample sequenced in a study of OX40 agonist ivuxolimab in advanced cancers. Libraries were constructed by the immunoSEQ multiplex PCR assay. Entries here come from immuneACCESS through TCRdb and include only in-frame sequences with V and J called. Some clones fail to appear in such tables; in the studies checked, an unresolved V gene covers under half of the shortfall, and the cause of the remainder is unknown. The sample table lists around 65,000 clones, over 90% of them with a count of one. In total, the top ten clones hold around 15% of the sample. The source material was CD4+ or CD8+ T cells sorted from blood, sampled in a trial of the OX40 agonist ivuxolimab. The receptors originated from an adult with an advanced solid tumor such as melanoma, head and neck, liver or kidney cancer.

The chain has TRBV27 and TRBJ2-7; D call uncertain. There are 13 residues in the CDR3. Germline V gene lookup returns CDR1 MNHEY and CDR2 SMNVEV (reference sequence). V was cut by 0 bases and J by 6 bases, with 9 bases left in between. The CDR3 region is CASSLSTPLEQYF. The CDR3, as DNA: TGTGCCAGCAGTTTATCGACCCCACTCGAGCAGTACTTC.

The gene calls are TRBV27 and TRBJ1-4, with D possibly matching TRBD1 (5 bases). This CDR3 comprises 14 residues. Per germline, CDR1 MNHEY and CDR2 SMNVEV (reference sequence). V lost 6 bases and J 2 bases, leaving 10 bases between the germline ends. This CDR3 reads CASRGPATNEKLFF. CDR3 DNA: TGTGCCAGCAGGGGGCCTGCCACTAATGAAAAACTGTTTTTT.

The gene calls are TRBV7-9 and TRBJ2-2, with 9 bases lining up with TRBD1. The CDR3 totals 15 residues. V shed 5 bases, J shed 6 bases, and the junction held 7 bases outside the gene matches. Germline CDR1 is SEHNR and CDR2 is FQNEAQ (reference sequence). CDR3: CASSAGQGLAGELFF. Here the CDR3 DNA reads TGTGCCAGCAGCGCAGGACAGGGGTTGGCCGGGGAGCTGTTTTTT.

Only one count was recorded for this clone. The DNA of the CDR3 is TGTGCCAGCAGCTTGGGTGGCAGCTCCTACGAGCAGTACTTC. Protein product: CASSLGGSSYEQYF. The chain carries TRBV5-6 and TRBJ2-7; D is undetermined. Looked up from germline, CDR1 is SGHDT and CDR2 is YYEEEE. V shed 0 bases and J shed 0 bases, with 7 bases lying between them. The CDR3 extends over 14 amino acids.

The rearrangement joins TRBV2 to TRBJ2-7; D may be TRBD1 (6 bases). The CDR3 runs to 15 residues. In germline, CDR1 is SNHLY, CDR2 FYNNEI. V shed 7 bases and J shed 4 bases, with 20 bases lying between them. In nucleotides, the CDR3 is TGTGCCAGCATTATGTCCCGGGACAAACTATACGAGCAGTACTTC. It codes for CASIMSRDKLYEQYF.

J is TRBJ1-2 and V is TRBV12-5; 11 nucleotides line up with TRBD1. Trimming removed 1 base from V and 3 bases from J; junction bases left unmatched: 4. The V gene's germline CDR1 is LGHNT and CDR2 FRNRAP. The CDR3 sequence is 16 residues long. DNA for the CDR3: TGTGCTAGTGGTTTGGGGACAGGGGGCGCCCACTATGGCTACACCTTC. Translated, it gives CASGLGTGGAHYGYTF. The full variable domain, completed using reference TRBV12-5 and TRBJ1-2, is DARVTQTPRHKVTEMGQEVTMRCQPILGHNTVFWYRQTMMQGLELLAYFRNRAPLDDSGMPKDRFSAEMPDATLATLKIQPSEPRDSAVYFCASGLGTGGAHYGYTFGSGTRLTVV.

The rearrangement links TRBV9 to TRBJ2-5; 10 nucleotides match TRBD2. Germline CDR1 and CDR2: SGDLS and YYNGEE. Trimming removed 4 bases from V and 4 bases from J; junction bases left unmatched: 7. The CDR3 has 15 amino acids. The CDR3 coding sequence is TGTGCCAGCAGCTCCGGGACTAGCGTGGGAGAGACCCAGTACTTC. It yields the protein CASSSGTSVGETQYF.

The genes are TRBV30 and TRBJ1-2; 8 nucleotides line up with TRBD1. The CDR3 is 14 amino acids. CDR1 and CDR2 (germline): GTSNPN, SVGIG (reference sequence). V dropped 0 bases and J dropped 5; count of bases not matched to a gene: 5. The CDR3 region has the DNA TGTGCCTGGAGTGTAACAGGGGGATCATATGGCTACACCTTC. This sequence encodes CAWSVTGGSYGYTF.

CDR3 sequence: CASRVQGTNEKLFF. CDR3 sequence (DNA): TGTGCCAGCAGAGTACAGGGCACTAATGAAAAACTGTTTTTT. The chain combines TRBV2 with TRBJ1-4; weak D call: TRBD1 (6 bases). The CDR3 spans 14 residues. Per the germline V gene, CDR1 is SNHLY and CDR2 is FYNNEI. V gave up 6 bases and J gave up 2 bases, with 10 bases separating them. The variable domain in full, completed from reference TRBV2 and TRBJ1-4, reads EPEVTQTPSHQVTQMGQEVILRCVPISNHLYFYWYRQILGQKVEFLVSFYNNEISEKSEIFDDQFSVERPDGSNFTLKIRSTKLEDSAMYFCASRVQGTNEKLFFGSGTQLSVL.

This chain uses TRBV7-9 with TRBJ2-7, with 7 nucleotides matching TRBD2. After removal of 4 bases from V and 2 bases from J, the junction contained 5 bases not matched to a gene. Germline-derived CDR1 and CDR2 are SEHNR and FQNEAQ (reference sequence). The CDR3 runs to 14 residues. As DNA, the CDR3 is TGTGCCAGCAGCTCAGGACTAGTTACCTACGAGCAGTACTTC. Translation: CASSSGLVTYEQYF.

V gene TRBV29-1 combines with J gene TRBJ2-3; possibly TRBD1 for D (5 bases). V dropped 0 bases and J dropped 4 bases, with 8 bases sitting between them. This CDR3 contains 13 residues. Germline CDR1 and CDR2: SQVTM and ANQGSEA. CDR3 sequence reads: CSVEDRGADTQYF. As DNA, the CDR3 is TGCAGCGTTGAAGATAGGGGCGCAGATACGCAGTATTTT.

This chain links TRBV13 with TRBJ2-7; D is undetermined. From germline, CDR1 is PRHDT and CDR2 FYEKMQ (reference sequence). CDR3 length equals 11 residues. Between the trimmed V and J ends, which lost 1 base and 4 bases, there was a span of 2 bases. Written as DNA, the CDR3 is TGTGCCAGCAGCTTAGCTTACGAGCAGTACTTC. This encodes CASSLAYEQYF.